This T cell receptor (beta chain) stems from a study of cytomegalovirus exposure and HLA in healthy donors. Study outcomes and limitations: Presence/absence analyses took donor sequencing depth as roughly uniform. HLA alleles showed associations with some 17,000 TCR beta sequences in a later analysis, at a 0.05 false discovery rate.

In regard to this clone: Its antigen is still unknown.

The study ran its PCR with 60 Vbeta and 13 Jbeta primers. The method was immunoSEQ multiplex PCR; TCRdb's version includes in-frame clones alone and lacks a portion of them. The table shows roughly 180,000 clones, with around 80% occurring only once. Germline V CDR1 and CDR2: MDHEN, SYDVKM. This CDR3 is 15 amino acids long. Trimming cost V 10 bases and J 0 bases, with 15 bases left between them. The source is a woman aged 40 to 50 in good health and CMV-seropositive. V is TRBV28 and J is TRBJ2-2, with D unresolved. Material: PBMCs. This chain's CDR3 is CATIQITANTGELFF. As DNA, the CDR3 is TGTGCCACCATACAGATAACCGCGAACACCGGGGAGCTGTTTTTT.